Listed here is a single T cell receptor (beta chain). These data originate in a study of early T cells in non-severe SARS-CoV-2 infection. V lost 0 bases, J lost 0 bases, and 4 bases lay in between. Germline V gives CDR1 SGHRS, CDR2 YFSETQ. This CDR3 has 15 amino acids. Using its own MiXCR run on the 5' RACE reads, TCRdb lists one record per CDR3 protein. This table has about 83,000 distinct CDR3 sequences, more than 13% appearing once. The J gene is TRBJ2-6, the V gene TRBV5-1; D remains unclear. This receptor was taken from an adult who was a healthcare worker with PCR-confirmed SARS-CoV-2 infection or an uninfected control (not recorded which). The sequenced material came from whole blood. The DNA for the CDR3 is TGCGCCAGCAGCTTGGCCAGCTCTGGGGCCAACGTCCTGACTTTC. This codes for CASSLASSGANVLTF.